The rows below give T cell receptor beta chains drawn from one sample of a study of response to subunit inactivated influenza vaccine. TCRdb itself ran the RT-PCR reads through MiXCR, one entry per CDR3 protein. Here the sample spans 500,000 to 550,000 distinct CDR3 sequences, approximately 7.7% being singletons. The sample was PBMCs from blood, taken less than 30 months after vaccination. These receptors all stem from a man between 50 and 75 years old who received an inactivated influenza vaccine. Each CDR3 is given with its conserved first and last residue. Each record gives: V gene, clone size, D gene, J gene, CDR3 protein, CDR3 DNA. The D gene is left open where the match is weak. Some rows mark clone size as missing; the rest say once, few, many or name a class of expanded clone.

TRBV4-2	NA	NA	TRBJ1-4	CASSQDLAINEKLFF	TGTGCCAGCAGCCAAGATCTGGCGATTAATGAAAAACTGTTTTTT
TRBV24-1	many	NA	TRBJ2-1	CATSDLRQEQFF	TGTGCCACCAGTGATTTGCGGCAGGAGCAGTTCTTC
TRBV7-8	NA	NA	TRBJ1-5	CASSLGGLLNQPQHF	TGTGCCAGCAGCTTAGGGGGGCTGCTGAATCAGCCCCAGCATTTT
TRBV7-9	NA	NA	TRBJ2-5	CASSLDDQETQYF	TGTGCCAGCAGCTTAGACGATCAAGAGACCCAGTACTTC
TRBV5-1	many	NA	TRBJ2-5	CASSVSAGETQYF	TGCGCCAGCAGCGTCTCCGCCGGAGAGACCCAGTACTTC
TRBV6-2/TRBV6-3	NA	NA	TRBJ1-5	CATNRPHPGGRSNQPQHF	TGTGCCACCAACCGTCCCCATCCCGGGGGGCGTAGCAATCAGCCCCAGCATTTT
TRBV6-2/TRBV6-3	few	TRBD1	TRBJ1-1	CASSRSGTGRTEAFF	TGTGCCAGCAGTCGTAGTGGGACAGGGAGGACTGAAGCTTTCTTT
TRBV29-1	few	NA	TRBJ2-1	CSVEFRDQGSVPYNEQFF	TGCAGCGTTGAGTTTAGAGACCAGGGGTCCGTCCCATACAATGAGCAGTTCTTC
TRBV6-2/TRBV6-3	NA	TRBD1	TRBJ2-1	CASNPTGTGGIEQFF	TGTGCCAGCAATCCTACCGGGACAGGGGGCATTGAGCAGTTCTTC
TRBV5-1	few	NA	TRBJ2-3	CASSWRESTDTQYF	TGCGCCAGCAGCTGGCGTGAAAGCACAGATACGCAGTATTTT
TRBV4-1	many	NA	TRBJ2-7	CASSQAYPHESEQYF	TGCGCCAGCAGCCAAGCGTACCCCCACGAGTCCGAGCAGTACTTC
TRBV29-1	NA	NA	TRBJ2-7	CSVEVWGLSSYEQYF	TGCAGCGTTGAAGTTTGGGGACTGTCCTCCTACGAGCAGTACTTC
TRBV3-1	few	NA	TRBJ1-5	CASSLGVGTNQPQHF	TGTGCCAGCAGCCTGGGGGTTGGAACGAATCAGCCCCAGCATTTT
TRBV6-2/TRBV6-3	few	NA	TRBJ2-5	CASSRSEIQETQYF	TGTGCCAGCAGTCGGAGTGAGATACAAGAGACCCAGTACTTC
TRBV28	NA	TRBD2	TRBJ2-4	CASTWTRAKNIQYF	TGTGCCAGCACTTGGACTAGAGCCAAAAACATTCAGTACTTC
TRBV18	NA	NA	TRBJ2-5	CASSPGRGSIGETQYF	TGTGCCAGCTCACCAGGCAGAGGATCCATCGGCGAGACCCAGTACTTC